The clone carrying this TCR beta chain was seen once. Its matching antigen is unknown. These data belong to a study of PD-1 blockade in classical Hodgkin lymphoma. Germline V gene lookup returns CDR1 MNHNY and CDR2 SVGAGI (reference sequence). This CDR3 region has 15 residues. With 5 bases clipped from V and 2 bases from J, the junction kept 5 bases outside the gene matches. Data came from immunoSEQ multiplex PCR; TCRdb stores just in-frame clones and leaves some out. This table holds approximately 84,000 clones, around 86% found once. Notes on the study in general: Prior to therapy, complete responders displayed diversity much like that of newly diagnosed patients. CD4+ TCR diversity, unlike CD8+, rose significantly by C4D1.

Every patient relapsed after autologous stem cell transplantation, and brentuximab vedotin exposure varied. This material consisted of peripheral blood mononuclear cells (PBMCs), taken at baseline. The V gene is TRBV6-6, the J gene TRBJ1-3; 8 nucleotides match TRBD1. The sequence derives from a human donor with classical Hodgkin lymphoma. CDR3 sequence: CASSKMDRAGNTIYF. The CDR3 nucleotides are TGTGCCAGCAGTAAGATGGACAGGGCTGGAAACACCATATATTTT.